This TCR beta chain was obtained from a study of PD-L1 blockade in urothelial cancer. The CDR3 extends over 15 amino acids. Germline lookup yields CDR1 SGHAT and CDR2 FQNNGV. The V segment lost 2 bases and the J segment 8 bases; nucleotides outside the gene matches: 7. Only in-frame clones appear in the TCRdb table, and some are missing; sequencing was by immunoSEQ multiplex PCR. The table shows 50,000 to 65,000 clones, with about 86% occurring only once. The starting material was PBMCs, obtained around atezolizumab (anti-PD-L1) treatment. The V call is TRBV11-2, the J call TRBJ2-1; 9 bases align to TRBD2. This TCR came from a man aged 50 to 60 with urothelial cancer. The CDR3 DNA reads TGTGCCAGCAGCTTATTCGGGACTAGCCTTTATGAGCAGTTCTTC. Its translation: CASSLFGTSLYEQFF.